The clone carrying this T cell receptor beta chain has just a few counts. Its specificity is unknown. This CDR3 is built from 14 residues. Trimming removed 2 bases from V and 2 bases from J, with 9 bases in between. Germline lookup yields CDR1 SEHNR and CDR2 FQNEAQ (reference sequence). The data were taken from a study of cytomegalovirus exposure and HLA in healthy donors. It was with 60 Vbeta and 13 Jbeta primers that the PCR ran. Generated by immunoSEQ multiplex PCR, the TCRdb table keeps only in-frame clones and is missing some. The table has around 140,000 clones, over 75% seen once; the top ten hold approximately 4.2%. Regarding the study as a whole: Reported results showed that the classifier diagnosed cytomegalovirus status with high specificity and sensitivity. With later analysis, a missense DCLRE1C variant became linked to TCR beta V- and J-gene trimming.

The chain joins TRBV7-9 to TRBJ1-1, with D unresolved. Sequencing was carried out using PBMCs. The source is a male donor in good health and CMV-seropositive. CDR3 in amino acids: CASSLRSGNTEAFF. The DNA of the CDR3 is TGTGCCAGCAGCTTAAGATCAGGAAACACTGAAGCTTTCTTT. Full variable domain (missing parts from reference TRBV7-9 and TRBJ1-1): DTGVSQNPRHKITKRGQNVTFRCDPISEHNRLYWYRQTLGQGPEFLTYFQNEAQLEKSRLLSDRFSAERPKGSFSTLEIQRTEQGDSAMYLCASSLRSGNTEAFFGQGTRLTVV.